This is a list of T cell receptor beta chains from one sample in a study of response to subunit inactivated influenza vaccine. TCRdb recomputed calls from the RT-PCR reads with MiXCR, one row per CDR3 protein. Of fewer than 800,000 distinct CDR3 sequences in the sample, 15% to 17% were seen once. The sequencing used PBMCs from blood, collected about 11 days after vaccination. These TCRs come from a man aged 45 to 65 who received an inactivated influenza vaccine. The CDR3 runs from the conserved cysteine through the conserved F or W. Each record gives: V gene, J gene, D gene, clone size, CDR3 protein, CDR3 DNA. A D gene is named only where the DNA matches it firmly. Clone size, where shown, is once, few, many, or a class for clones that have expanded.

V: TRBV10-1
J: TRBJ2-7
D: NA
size: NA
CDR3: CASSEGGLSAYEQYF
DNA: TGCGCCAGCAGTGAAGGGGGACTTTCAGCCTACGAGCAGTACTTC

V: TRBV10-3
J: TRBJ1-1
D: TRBD1
size: NA
CDR3: CAISEAGQGKTEAFF
DNA: TGTGCCATCAGTGAGGCCGGACAGGGAAAGACTGAAGCTTTCTTT

V: TRBV29-1
J: TRBJ1-1
D: NA
size: few
CDR3: CSVVGRMNTEAFF
DNA: TGCAGCGTTGTGGGCAGGATGAACACTGAAGCTTTCTTT

V: TRBV7-8
J: TRBJ2-3
D: TRBD2
size: few
CDR3: CASSILAGGADTQYF
DNA: TGTGCCAGCAGCATCCTAGCGGGGGGGGCAGATACGCAGTATTTT

V: TRBV5-1
J: TRBJ2-6
D: NA
size: few
CDR3: CASSVAPGSGANVLTF
DNA: TGCGCCAGCAGCGTAGCGCCGGGGTCTGGGGCCAACGTCCTGACTTTC

V: TRBV4-3
J: TRBJ1-5
D: NA
size: NA
CDR3: CASSQEQHQPQHF
DNA: TGCGCCAGCAGCCAAGAGCAACATCAGCCCCAGCATTTT

V: TRBV27
J: TRBJ2-2
D: TRBD1
size: few
CDR3: CASSAGTGVTGELFF
DNA: TGTGCCAGCAGTGCCGGGACAGGGGTCACCGGGGAGCTGTTTTTT

V: TRBV4-2
J: TRBJ2-3
D: NA
size: few
CDR3: CASSQDLGGGLGTQYF
DNA: TGTGCCAGCAGCCAAGATTTGGGGGGGGGCCTTGGGACGCAGTATTTT

V: TRBV7-9
J: TRBJ1-4
D: NA
size: NA
CDR3: CASSLGNGLGEKLFF
DNA: TGTGCCAGCAGCTTAGGGAACGGGTTAGGTGAAAAACTGTTTTTT

V: TRBV4-2
J: TRBJ2-1
D: TRBD2
size: many
CDR3: CASSHPGTKNEQFF
DNA: TGTGCCAGCAGCCACCCCGGGACTAAGAATGAGCAGTTCTTC

V: TRBV6-5
J: TRBJ2-1
D: TRBD2
size: NA
CDR3: CASSTSGAINEQFF
DNA: TGTGCCAGCAGTACTAGCGGGGCGATCAATGAGCAGTTCTTC

V: TRBV20-1
J: TRBJ2-7
D: TRBD2
size: NA
CDR3: CSARIGSGERSYEQYF
DNA: TGCAGTGCTAGAATAGGTAGCGGGGAGCGGTCCTACGAGCAGTACTTC

V: TRBV2
J: TRBJ1-2
D: NA
size: few
CDR3: CASSETGGDGYTF
DNA: TGTGCCAGCAGTGAAACGGGGGGTGATGGCTACACCTTC

V: TRBV18
J: TRBJ2-5
D: NA
size: many
CDR3: CASSPRQQETQYF
DNA: TGTGCCAGCTCACCACGACAGCAAGAGACCCAGTACTTC

V: TRBV28
J: TRBJ2-6
D: NA
size: NA
CDR3: CASSPRDGLFNVLTF
DNA: TGTGCCAGCAGTCCCAGGGACGGATTATTCAACGTCCTGACTTTC

V: TRBV11-2
J: TRBJ2-3
D: NA
size: NA
CDR3: CASSSSGLLSTPSYTQYF
DNA: TGTGCCAGCAGCTCCTCCGGACTCTTATCTACCCCCTCATATACGCAGTATTTT

V: TRBV5-1
J: TRBJ2-1
D: TRBD2
size: many
CDR3: CASSLGGLADNEQFF
DNA: TGCGCCAGCAGCTTGGGGGGACTAGCGGACAATGAGCAGTTCTTC

V: TRBV12-3/TRBV12-4
J: TRBJ1-1
D: TRBD1
size: NA
CDR3: CASSFPPRHRQGFGEVINTEAFF
DNA: TGTGCCAGCAGTTTCCCCCCACGGCACAGACAGGGATTCGGAGAGGTGATAAACACTGAAGCTTTCTTT

V: TRBV12-3/TRBV12-4
J: TRBJ2-2
D: TRBD2
size: NA
CDR3: CASRTGTTPGELFF
DNA: TGTGCCAGCAGGACCGGGACTACCCCCGGGGAGCTGTTTTTT

V: TRBV12-3/TRBV12-4
J: TRBJ2-4
D: NA
size: few
CDR3: CASSHGGRQNIQYF
DNA: TGTGCCAGCAGCCACGGGGGACGACAAAACATTCAGTACTTC

V: TRBV20-1
J: TRBJ1-5
D: TRBD1
size: few
CDR3: CSARTGSSNQPQHF
DNA: TGCAGTGCACGGACAGGATCGAGCAATCAGCCCCAGCATTTT

V: TRBV11-2
J: TRBJ2-3
D: TRBD1
size: NA
CDR3: CATHARGRRADTQYF
DNA: TGTGCCACCCACGCAAGGGGGCGCCGCGCAGATACGCAGTATTTT

V: TRBV12-3/TRBV12-4
J: TRBJ1-5
D: NA
size: NA
CDR3: CASSSPGLNQPQHF
DNA: TGTGCCAGCAGTTCACCGGGCCTAAATCAGCCCCAGCATTTT

V: TRBV11-2
J: TRBJ2-7
D: TRBD2
size: few
CDR3: CASSRIRTSLDEQYF
DNA: TGTGCCAGCAGCAGGATCCGGACTAGCCTAGACGAGCAGTACTTC

V: TRBV4-3
J: TRBJ2-7
D: TRBD1
size: NA
CDR3: CASSQDVRQGVYEQYF
DNA: TGCGCCAGCAGCCAAGATGTCCGGCAGGGGGTCTACGAGCAGTACTTC

V: TRBV6-1
J: TRBJ2-3
D: TRBD2
size: NA
CDR3: CASSPGLAESTDTQYF
DNA: TGTGCCAGCAGCCCCGGACTAGCGGAAAGCACAGATACGCAGTATTTT

V: TRBV12-3/TRBV12-4
J: TRBJ1-6
D: TRBD1
size: NA
CDR3: CARLPAGGRHSPLHF
DNA: TGTGCCAGGTTACCGGCAGGGGGCCGTCATTCACCCCTCCACTTT

V: TRBV3-1
J: TRBJ2-1
D: TRBD2
size: few
CDR3: CASSHHMSGTSGRGSNEQFF
DNA: TGTGCCAGCAGCCACCATATGTCCGGGACTAGCGGGAGGGGATCCAATGAGCAGTTCTTC

V: TRBV5-6
J: TRBJ2-1
D: TRBD2
size: many
CDR3: CASSPGLAGGPYNEQFF
DNA: TGTGCCAGCAGCCCTGGACTAGCGGGAGGGCCCTACAATGAGCAGTTCTTC

V: TRBV4-3
J: TRBJ2-1
D: TRBD2
size: NA
CDR3: CASSPPKCPPVGGYNEQFF
DNA: TGCGCCAGCAGCCCACCAAAATGCCCCCCCGTGGGGGGGTACAATGAGCAGTTCTTC

V: TRBV7-9
J: TRBJ2-2
D: NA
size: few
CDR3: CASWGRELFF
DNA: TGTGCCAGCTGGGGCAGGGAGCTGTTTTTT

V: TRBV11-2
J: TRBJ1-4
D: NA
size: few
CDR3: CASSLARSANEKLFF
DNA: TGTGCCAGCAGCTTAGCACGGTCAGCAAATGAAAAACTGTTTTTT

V: TRBV20-1
J: TRBJ2-3
D: TRBD2
size: NA
CDR3: CSARDFRREADTQYF
DNA: TGCAGTGCTAGAGATTTTCGCCGGGAGGCAGATACGCAGTATTTT

V: TRBV20-1
J: TRBJ2-5
D: NA
size: few
CDR3: CSAIGVQETQYF
DNA: TGCAGTGCCATTGGAGTACAAGAGACCCAGTACTTC

V: TRBV9
J: TRBJ1-3
D: NA
size: NA
CDR3: CASSVQPGRNGNTIYF
DNA: TGTGCCAGCAGCGTCCAACCGGGTAGGAATGGAAACACCATATATTTT

V: TRBV20-1
J: TRBJ1-1
D: TRBD1
size: few
CDR3: CSARLPFRQGGPNTEAFF
DNA: TGCAGTGCTAGATTACCCTTTCGGCAGGGGGGTCCGAACACTGAAGCTTTCTTT

V: TRBV12-3/TRBV12-4
J: TRBJ1-2
D: TRBD1
size: NA
CDR3: CASSPQGLLGGYTF
DNA: TGTGCCAGCAGCCCACAGGGGCTCCTTGGTGGCTACACCTTC

V: TRBV5-1
J: TRBJ2-2
D: NA
size: NA
CDR3: CASSITTPTGELFF
DNA: TGCGCCAGCAGCATTACGACACCCACCGGGGAGCTGTTTTTT

V: TRBV5-4
J: TRBJ2-5
D: NA
size: NA
CDR3: CASSPRTRETQYF
DNA: TGTGCCAGCAGCCCGCGGACCAGAGAGACCCAGTACTTC

V: TRBV15
J: TRBJ2-3
D: TRBD2
size: few
CDR3: CATNSGGSTDTQYF
DNA: TGTGCCACCAACAGCGGGGGCAGCACAGATACGCAGTATTTT

V: TRBV5-1
J: TRBJ2-7
D: NA
size: NA
CDR3: CASSWTGPTYEQYF
DNA: TGCGCCAGCAGCTGGACCGGGCCCACCTACGAGCAGTACTTC

V: TRBV20-1
J: TRBJ1-1
D: NA
size: many
CDR3: CSARVGTKNTEAFF
DNA: TGCAGTGCTAGAGTTGGGACAAAGAACACTGAAGCTTTCTTT

V: TRBV11-2
J: TRBJ2-2
D: TRBD2
size: NA
CDR3: CASSTRGASGGGTGELFF
DNA: TGTGCCAGCAGCACCCGAGGAGCTAGCGGGGGAGGTACCGGGGAGCTGTTTTTT

V: TRBV11-2
J: TRBJ2-2
D: NA
size: few
CDR3: CASTKLGRTAANTGELFF
DNA: TGTGCCAGCACCAAACTAGGGAGGACAGCGGCGAACACCGGGGAGCTGTTTTTT

V: TRBV7-2
J: TRBJ2-2
D: TRBD2
size: NA
CDR3: CASSLDSGGYTGELFF
DNA: TGTGCCAGCAGCTTAGATAGCGGGGGGTACACCGGGGAGCTGTTTTTT

V: TRBV7-9
J: TRBJ1-1
D: NA
size: few
CDR3: CASSLISEAFF
DNA: TGTGCCAGCAGCTTAATTTCTGAAGCTTTCTTT

V: TRBV6-1
J: TRBJ1-6
D: NA
size: few
CDR3: CASRVGQNSPLHF
DNA: TGTGCCAGCAGGGTCGGACAAAATTCACCCCTCCACTTT

V: TRBV5-1
J: TRBJ2-1
D: NA
size: NA
CDR3: CASSRNSDGNEQFF
DNA: TGCGCCAGCAGTCGTAATAGCGACGGCAATGAGCAGTTCTTC

V: TRBV5-1
J: TRBJ2-3
D: NA
size: many
CDR3: CASSLVRGSTDTQYF
DNA: TGCGCCAGCAGCTTGGTGAGAGGGAGCACAGATACGCAGTATTTT